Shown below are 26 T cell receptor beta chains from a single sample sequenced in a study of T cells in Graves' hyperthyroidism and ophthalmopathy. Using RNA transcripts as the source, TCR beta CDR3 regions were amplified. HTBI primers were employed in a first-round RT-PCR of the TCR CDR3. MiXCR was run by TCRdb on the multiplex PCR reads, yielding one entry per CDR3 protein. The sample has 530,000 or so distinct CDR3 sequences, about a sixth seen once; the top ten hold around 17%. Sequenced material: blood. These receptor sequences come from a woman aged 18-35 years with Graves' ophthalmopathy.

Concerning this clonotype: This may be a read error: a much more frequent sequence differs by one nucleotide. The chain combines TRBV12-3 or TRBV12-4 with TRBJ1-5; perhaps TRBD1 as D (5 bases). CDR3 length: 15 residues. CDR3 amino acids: CAGSGTGEADQPQHF. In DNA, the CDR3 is TGTGCCGGCAGCGGTACAGGCGAAGCTGATCAGCCCCAGCATTTT.

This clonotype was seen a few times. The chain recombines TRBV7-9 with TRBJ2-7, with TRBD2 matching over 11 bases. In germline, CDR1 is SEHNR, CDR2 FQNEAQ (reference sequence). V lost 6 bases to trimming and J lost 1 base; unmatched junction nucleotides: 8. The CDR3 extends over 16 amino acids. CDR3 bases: TGTGCCAGCAGTCCCAGACGACTAGCGGGATCCTACGAGCAGTACTTC. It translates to CASSPRRLAGSYEQYF.

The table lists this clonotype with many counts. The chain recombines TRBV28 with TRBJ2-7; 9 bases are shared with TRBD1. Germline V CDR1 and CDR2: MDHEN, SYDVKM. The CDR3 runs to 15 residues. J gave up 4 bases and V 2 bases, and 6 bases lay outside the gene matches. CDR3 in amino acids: CASSLPGQGNYEQYF. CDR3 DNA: TGTGCCAGCAGTTTACCGGGACAGGGTAATTACGAGCAGTACTTC. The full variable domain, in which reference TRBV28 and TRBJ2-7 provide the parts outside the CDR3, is DVKVTQSSRYLVKRTGEKVFLECVQDMDHENMFWYRQDPGLGLRLIYFSYDVKMKEKGDIPEGYSVSREKKERFSLILESASTNQTSMYLCASSLPGQGNYEQYFGPGTRLTVT.

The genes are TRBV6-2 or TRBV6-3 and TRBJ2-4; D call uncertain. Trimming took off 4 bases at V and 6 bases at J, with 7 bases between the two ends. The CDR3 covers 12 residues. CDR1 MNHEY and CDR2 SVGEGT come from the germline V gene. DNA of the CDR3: TGTGCCAGCAGTTTGGGTGGAAACATTCAGTACTTC. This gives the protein CASSLGGNIQYF.

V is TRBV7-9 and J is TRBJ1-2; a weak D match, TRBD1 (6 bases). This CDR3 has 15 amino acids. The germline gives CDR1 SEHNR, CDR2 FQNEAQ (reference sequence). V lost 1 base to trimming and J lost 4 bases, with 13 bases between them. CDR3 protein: CASSLGDIRGYGYTF. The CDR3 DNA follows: TGTGCCAGCAGCTTAGGAGACATCAGGGGCTATGGCTACACCTTC. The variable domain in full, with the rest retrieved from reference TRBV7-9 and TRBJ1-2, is DTGVSQNPRHKITKRGQNVTFRCDPISEHNRLYWYRQTLGQGPEFLTYFQNEAQLEKSRLLSDRFSAERPKGSFSTLEIQRTEQGDSAMYLCASSLGDIRGYGYTFGSGTRLTVV.

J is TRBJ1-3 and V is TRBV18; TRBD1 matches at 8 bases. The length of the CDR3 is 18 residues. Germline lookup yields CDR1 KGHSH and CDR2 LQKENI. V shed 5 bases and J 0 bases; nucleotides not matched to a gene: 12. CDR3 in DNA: TGTGCCAGCTCATCTGCCGGGACAGGCCTGAGCTCTGGAAACACCATATATTTT. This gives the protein CASSSAGTGLSSGNTIYF.

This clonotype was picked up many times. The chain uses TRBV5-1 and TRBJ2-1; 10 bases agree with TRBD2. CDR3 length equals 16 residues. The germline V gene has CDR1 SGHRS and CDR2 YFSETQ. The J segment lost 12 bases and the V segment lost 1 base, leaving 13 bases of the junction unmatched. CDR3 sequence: CASSLHEASGSSGQFF. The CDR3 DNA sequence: TGCGCCAGCAGCTTGCATGAGGCTAGCGGGAGCTCAGGGCAGTTCTTC. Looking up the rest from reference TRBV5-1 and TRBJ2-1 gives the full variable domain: KAGVTQTPRYLIKTRGQQVTLSCSPISGHRSVSWYQQTPGQGLQFLFEYFSETQRNKGNFPGRFSGRQFSNSRSEMNVSTLELGDSALYLCASSLHEASGSSGQFFGPGTRLTVL.

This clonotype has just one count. CDR3 DNA sequence: TGTGCCAGCTCACCACCGGCCGGTAACTATGGCTACACCTTC. This gives the protein CASSPPAGNYGYTF. V gene TRBV18 combines with J gene TRBJ1-2, with no clear D. V lost 0 bases and J 1 base, leaving 6 bases between the germline ends. Germline V gene lookup returns CDR1 KGHSH and CDR2 LQKENI. The CDR3 has 14 residues. The variable domain in full, with the rest retrieved from reference TRBV18 and TRBJ1-2, is NAGVMQNPRHLVRRRGQEARLRCSPMKGHSHVYWYRQLPEEGLKFMVYLQKENIIDESGMPKERFSAEFPKEGPSILRIQQVVRGDSAAYFCASSPPAGNYGYTFGSGTRLTVV.

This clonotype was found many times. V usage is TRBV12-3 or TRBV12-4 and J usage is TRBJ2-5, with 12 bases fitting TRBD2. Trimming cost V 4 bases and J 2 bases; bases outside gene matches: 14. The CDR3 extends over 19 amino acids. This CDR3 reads CASSSRWLAGGPGQETQYF. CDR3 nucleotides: TGTGCCAGCAGTTCCAGGTGGCTAGCGGGAGGGCCAGGGCAAGAGACCCAGTACTTC.

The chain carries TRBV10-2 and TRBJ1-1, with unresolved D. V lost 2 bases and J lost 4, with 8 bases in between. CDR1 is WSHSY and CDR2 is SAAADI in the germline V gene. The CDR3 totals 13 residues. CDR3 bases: TGCGCCAGCAGTGAGAGGCTGAGCACTGAAGCTTTCTTT. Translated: CASSERLSTEAFF.

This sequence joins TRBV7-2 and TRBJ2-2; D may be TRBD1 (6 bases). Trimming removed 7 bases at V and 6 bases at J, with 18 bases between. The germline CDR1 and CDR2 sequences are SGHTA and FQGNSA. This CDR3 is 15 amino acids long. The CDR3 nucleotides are TGTGCCAGCAACGAAAGGGACATCTCCCCCGGGGAGCTGTTTTTT. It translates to CASNERDISPGELFF.

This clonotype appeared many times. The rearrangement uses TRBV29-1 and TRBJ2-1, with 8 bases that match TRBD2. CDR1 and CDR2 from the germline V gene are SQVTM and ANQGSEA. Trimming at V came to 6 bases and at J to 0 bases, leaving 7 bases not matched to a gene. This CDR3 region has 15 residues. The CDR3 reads CSVLELADSYNEQFF. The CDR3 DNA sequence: TGCAGCGTGTTGGAACTAGCGGACTCCTACAATGAGCAGTTCTTC.

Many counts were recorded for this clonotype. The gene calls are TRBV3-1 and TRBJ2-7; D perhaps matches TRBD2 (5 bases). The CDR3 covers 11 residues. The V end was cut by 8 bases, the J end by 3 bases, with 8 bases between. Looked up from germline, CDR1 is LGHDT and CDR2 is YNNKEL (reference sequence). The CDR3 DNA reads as TGTGCCAGCGGGGAGTACTACGAGCAGTACTTC. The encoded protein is CASGEYYEQYF.

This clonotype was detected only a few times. The CDR3 reads CSARPGRLAGHTYEQYF. The CDR3 nucleotides are TGCAGTGCTAGACCCGGCCGACTAGCGGGCCATACCTACGAGCAGTACTTC. V and J are TRBV20-1 and TRBJ2-7; 10 nucleotides agree with TRBD2. Trimming took 2 bases from V and 2 from J; bases not matched to a gene: 12. The CDR3 loop spans 17 amino acids. CDR1 is DFQATT, CDR2 SNEGSKA, per germline (reference sequence).

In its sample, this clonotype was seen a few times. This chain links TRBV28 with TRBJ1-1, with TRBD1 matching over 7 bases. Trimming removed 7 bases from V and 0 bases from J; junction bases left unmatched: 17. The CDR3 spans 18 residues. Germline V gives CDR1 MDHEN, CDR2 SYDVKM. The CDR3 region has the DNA TGTGCCAGCACTTCAAAGGGGGCTCGGGCAGGGATGAACACTGAAGCTTTCTTT. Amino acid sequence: CASTSKGARAGMNTEAFF.

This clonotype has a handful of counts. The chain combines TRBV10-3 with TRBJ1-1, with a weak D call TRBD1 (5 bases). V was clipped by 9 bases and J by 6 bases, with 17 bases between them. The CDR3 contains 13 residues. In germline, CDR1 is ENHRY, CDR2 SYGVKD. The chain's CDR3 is CAMGRDGGSEAFF. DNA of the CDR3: TGTGCCATGGGGAGAGACGGGGGATCTGAAGCTTTCTTT.

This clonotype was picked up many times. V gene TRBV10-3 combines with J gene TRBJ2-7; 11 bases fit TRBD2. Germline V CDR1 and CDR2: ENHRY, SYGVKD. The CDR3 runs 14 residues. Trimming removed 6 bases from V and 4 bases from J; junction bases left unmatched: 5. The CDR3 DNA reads TGTGCCATCAGGAATAGCGGGAGGGAGTACGAGCAGTACTTC. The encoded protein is CAIRNSGREYEQYF.

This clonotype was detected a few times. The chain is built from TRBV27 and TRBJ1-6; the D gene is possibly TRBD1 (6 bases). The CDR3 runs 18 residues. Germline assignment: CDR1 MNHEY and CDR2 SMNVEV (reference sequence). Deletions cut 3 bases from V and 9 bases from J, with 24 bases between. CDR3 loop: CASSLAGGSTQYGSPLHF. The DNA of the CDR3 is TGTGCCAGCAGTTTGGCCGGGGGCAGCACCCAGTACGGTTCACCCCTCCACTTT.

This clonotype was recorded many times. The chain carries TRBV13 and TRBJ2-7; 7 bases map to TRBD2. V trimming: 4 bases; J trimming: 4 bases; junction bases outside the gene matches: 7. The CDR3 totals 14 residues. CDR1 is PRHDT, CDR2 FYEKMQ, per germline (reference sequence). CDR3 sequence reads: CASSSPRGGYEQYF. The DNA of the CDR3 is TGTGCCAGCAGCTCACCGCGGGGAGGGTACGAGCAGTACTTC. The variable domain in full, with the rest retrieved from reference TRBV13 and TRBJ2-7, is AAGVIQSPRHLIKEKRETATLKCYPIPRHDTVYWYQQGPGQDPQFLISFYEKMQSDKGSIPDRFSAQQFSDYHSELNMSSLELGDSALYFCASSSPRGGYEQYFGPGTRLTVT.

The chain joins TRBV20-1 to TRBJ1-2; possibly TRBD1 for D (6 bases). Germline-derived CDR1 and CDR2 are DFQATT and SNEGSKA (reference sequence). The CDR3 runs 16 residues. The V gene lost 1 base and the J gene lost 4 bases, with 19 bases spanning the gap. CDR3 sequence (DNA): TGCAGTGCTAGAGGACCTAGGGGGGGCGGAAGCTATGGCTACACCTTC. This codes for CSARGPRGGGSYGYTF.

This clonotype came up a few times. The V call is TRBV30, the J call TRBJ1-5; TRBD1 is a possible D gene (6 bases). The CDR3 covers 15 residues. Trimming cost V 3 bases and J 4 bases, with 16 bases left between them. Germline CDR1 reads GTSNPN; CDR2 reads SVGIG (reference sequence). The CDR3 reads CAWSLGGVLNQPQHF. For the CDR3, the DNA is TGTGCCTGGAGCCTAGGGGGGGTCTTGAATCAGCCCCAGCATTTT.

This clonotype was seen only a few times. The CDR3 DNA is TGCGCCAGCAGCGTCGGACAGGGACGTGGCTACACCTTC. Encoded protein: CASSVGQGRGYTF. The rearrangement links TRBV5-1 to TRBJ1-2; 8 bases are a match to TRBD1. The CDR3 length is 13 residues. CDR1 SGHRS and CDR2 YFSETQ come from the germline V gene. V lost 4 bases, J lost 7 bases, and 6 bases stayed unmatched.

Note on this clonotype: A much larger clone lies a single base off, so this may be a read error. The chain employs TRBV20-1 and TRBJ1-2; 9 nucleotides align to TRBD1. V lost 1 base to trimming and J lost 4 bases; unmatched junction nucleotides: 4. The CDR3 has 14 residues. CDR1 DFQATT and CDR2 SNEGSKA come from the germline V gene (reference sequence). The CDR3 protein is CSARVQTGGYGYTF. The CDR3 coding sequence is TGCAGTGCTAGAGTTCAGACAGGGGGCTATGGCTACACCTTC.

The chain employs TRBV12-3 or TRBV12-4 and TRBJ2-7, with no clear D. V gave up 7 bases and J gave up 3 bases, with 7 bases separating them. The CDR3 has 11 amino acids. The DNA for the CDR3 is TGTGCCAGCATGGCCGGCTACGAGCAGTACTTC. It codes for CASMAGYEQYF.

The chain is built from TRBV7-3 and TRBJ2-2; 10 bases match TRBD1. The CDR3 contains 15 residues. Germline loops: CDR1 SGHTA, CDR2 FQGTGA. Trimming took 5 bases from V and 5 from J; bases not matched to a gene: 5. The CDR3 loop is CASSPWTGGTGELFF. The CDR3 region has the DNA TGTGCCAGCAGCCCTTGGACAGGGGGGACCGGGGAGCTGTTTTTT.

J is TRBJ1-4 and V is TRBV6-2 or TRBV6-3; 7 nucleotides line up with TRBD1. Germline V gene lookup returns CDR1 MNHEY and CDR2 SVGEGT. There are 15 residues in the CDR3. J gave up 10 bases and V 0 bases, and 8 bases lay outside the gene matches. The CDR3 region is CASSYSGTDIGKLFF. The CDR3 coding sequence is TGTGCCAGCAGTTACTCCGGGACAGACATCGGAAAACTGTTTTTT.